This TCR beta chain was identified in a study of blood T cell repertoires in COVID-19 (TCRdb year 2020). As for the study more broadly: Collaborator samples came from the United States, Italy and Spain and covered acute and convalescent phases of COVID-19. Subjects who had been exposed to COVID-19, were actively infected with it, or had recovered from it provided the deeply sampled blood TCRbeta repertoires that made up the dataset. The samples were drawn from the first 160 participants of the ongoing ImmuneRACE study and from 1,254 subjects provided by 6 global collaborators. A de-identified subject ID, COVID-19 status, age in years and sex were almost always included in the sample metadata. The prospective study material was composed of cDNA or gDNA derived from T cells, B-cell-depleted T cells, or PBMCs. Where HLA class I and class II types were available, the types were taken from metadata supplied by the sample provider, not from assay-based typing. The repertoires were released in a freely available public database meant as a resource for research on the immune response to SARS-CoV-2.

In Seattle, one collaborating source enrolled patients while the infection was active and tracked those patients longitudinally over the course of disease. Whole blood was collected in K2EDTA tubes by collaborating institutions according to the institutions' own protocols. For TCRbeta analysis, collaborator samples were shipped as frozen whole blood, as isolated PBMCs, or as DNA extracted from either sample type. Of note for this clone: This clone's antigen is unknown. The record has no base qualities; no much larger clone is one base away.

Overall study results and their limits: The quantity of clinical and demographic metadata differed by source and by participant and was supplied without curation.

CDR1 and CDR2, looked up from the germline V gene (reference sequence), are SEHNR and FQNEAQ. The V end loses 5 bases and the J end loses 1 base, and a stretch of 8 bases separates them. Counted from cysteine to phenylalanine, this CDR3 has 13 amino acids. Only the CDR3 region is kept as DNA, spanning 39 bases read in frame from base 1. The immunoSEQ Assay, a bias-controlled multiplex PCR, was used to amplify TCRbeta CDR3 regions from genomic DNA. As for the original processing: Nucleated cell counts per sample were estimated from amplification of reference gene primers within the assay. To quantify the absolute abundance of each unique TCRbeta CDR3 rearrangement, sequence reads were collapsed and filtered. For each sample, productive Simpson clonality was calculated as the square root of Simpson's diversity index over productive rearrangements. The table was pulled from immuneACCESS by TCRdb, which kept in-frame rearrangements only. Such tables lose some clones; where checked, under half of the loss comes from unresolved V genes, and the rest has no known cause. V, J and clone size are those of that table, while D and trimming were read from the DNA. This sample has about 96,000 clones in its table, and roughly 90% of those were observed once. The ten largest clones capture 4% to 5% of the sample.

This TCR was sampled from a human donor with COVID-19, enrolled during active disease. The donor label of this sample is uncertain. The rearrangement combines TRBV7-9 with TRBJ1-1; the D gene identity is not certain. Sequenced material: peripheral blood. CDR3 region: CASSRTANTEAFF. DNA sequence: TGTGCCAGCAGCCGTACAGCGAACACTGAAGCTTTCTTT. Full variable domain (CDR3 extended with the reference TRBV7-9 and TRBJ1-1 proteins): DTGVSQNPRHKITKRGQNVTFRCDPISEHNRLYWYRQTLGQGPEFLTYFQNEAQLEKSRLLSDRFSAERPKGSFSTLEIQRTEQGDSAMYLCASSRTANTEAFFGQGTRLTVV.